This TCR beta chain was captured in a study of T cell repertoires in cytomegalovirus infection (dated 2019 in TCRdb). Looking at the study overall: The peptide stimulations were aimed at well-studied HLA-B-restricted epitopes as well as recently identified HLA-C-restricted CMV epitopes, whose presentation resists viral immunomodulation. Because public TCR beta signatures pointed to carriage of CMV infection together with the matching HLA type, the HLA type of each donor mattered for the analysis. What the work shows at the level of the full study, not this receptor alone: Cumulative frequency of public TCR beta family members discriminated carriers of CMV infection plus the relevant HLA type in this cohort and an independent roughly 330-donor cohort. The ex vivo response was dominated by HLA-C-restricted CMV-specific TCR beta clonotypes, and the single most frequent clonotype in two of eight donors was supplied by these HLA-C-restricted clonotypes.

Measured from the cysteine to the phenylalanine, the CDR3 is 15 residues long. The sequence is cut down to CDR3 DNA, 45 bases in frame from base 1. From the germline V gene (reference sequence), CDR1 is LGHDT and CDR2 is YNNKEL. Cut back by 1 base and 13 bases, the V and J ends lie 17 bases apart. The run used an Illumina HiSeq 1500. The public reads were reprocessed in TCRdb via fastp at Q25 and MiXCR, keeping in-frame beta chains. Every CDR3 protein is listed once, alongside the most common genes and DNA of its rows. The sample records about 340,000 distinct CDR3 sequences, roughly 28% of which are singletons. The ten largest clones add up to roughly 20% of the sample. This clonotype was found a few times. Its target antigen remains unknown. Base qualities are not at hand, and no much larger clone is one base apart. The sample's treatment or condition label, in plain terms: in vitro stimulation with specific CMV peptide epitopes to enrich CMV-specific T cells.

This clonotype was sampled from a human donor in good health (CMV status not recorded). Some clones in this sample may be carry-over from other donors' samples. Rearrangement joined TRBV3-1 to TRBJ1-6, with a weak D call of TRBD1 (6 bases match). This material consisted of cultured PBMCs, taken from culture after CMV antigen stimulation. For the CDR3, the sequence is CASSQGGAPERPLHF. The nucleotide sequence reads as follows: TGTGCCAGCAGCCAAGGGGGGGCGCCTGAACGGCCCCTCCACTTT. Here the CDR3 is joined to the reference TRBV3-1 and TRBJ1-6 genes, and the full variable domain is: DTAVSQTPKYLVTQMGNDKSIKCEQNLGHDTMYWYKQDSKKFLKIMFSYNNKELIINETVPNRFSPKSPDKAHLNLHINSLELGDSAVYFCASSQGGAPERPLHFGNGTRLTVT.